This TCR beta chain was sequenced for a study of blood T cell repertoires in COVID-19. Study-wide context: Donors in the United States, Italy and Spain gave samples during acute or convalescent COVID-19. In each case, the material was cDNA or gDNA derived from T cells, B-cell-depleted T cells, or PBMCs.

Seattle's enrolled individuals joined amid active infection and were then monitored longitudinally. This CDR3 spans 15 amino acids. Germline assignment: CDR1 PRHDT and CDR2 FYEKMQ (reference sequence). V gave up 1 base and J gave up 0 bases, with 7 bases separating them. As handled by the study authors: Amplifying reference gene primers gave estimates of nucleated cell counts. Clones were read by immunoSEQ multiplex PCR, and TCRdb kept only the in-frame ones, dropping some. The D gene and trimming were derived from the DNA, and the V and J assignments and clone size from that table. Of 150,000 to 200,000 clones in the sample, around 90% were seen once.

This receptor was taken from a man between 18 and 29 years old with COVID-19, enrolled during active disease. The rearrangement links TRBV13 to TRBJ2-1; D remains ambiguous. The sample comprised peripheral blood. This chain's CDR3 is CASSLAESSYNEQFF. In DNA form, the CDR3 reads TGTGCCAGCAGCTTAGCCGAGAGCTCCTACAATGAGCAGTTCTTC. Looking up the rest from reference TRBV13 and TRBJ2-1 gives the full variable domain: AAGVIQSPRHLIKEKRETATLKCYPIPRHDTVYWYQQGPGQDPQFLISFYEKMQSDKGSIPDRFSAQQFSDYHSELNMSSLELGDSALYFCASSLAESSYNEQFFGPGTRLTVL.